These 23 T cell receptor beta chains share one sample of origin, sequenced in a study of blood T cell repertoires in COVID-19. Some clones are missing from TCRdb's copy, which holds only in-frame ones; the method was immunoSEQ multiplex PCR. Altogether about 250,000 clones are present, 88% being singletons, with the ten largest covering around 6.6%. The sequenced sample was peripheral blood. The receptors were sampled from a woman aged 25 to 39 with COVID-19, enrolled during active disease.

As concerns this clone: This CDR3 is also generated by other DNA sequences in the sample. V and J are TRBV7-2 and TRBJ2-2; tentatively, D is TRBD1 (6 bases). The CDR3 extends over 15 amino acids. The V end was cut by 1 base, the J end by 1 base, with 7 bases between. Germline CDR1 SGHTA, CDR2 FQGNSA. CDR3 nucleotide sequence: TGTGCCAGCAGCTTAGGAGGGGGGAACACCGGGGAGCTGTTTTTT. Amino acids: CASSLGGGNTGELFF.

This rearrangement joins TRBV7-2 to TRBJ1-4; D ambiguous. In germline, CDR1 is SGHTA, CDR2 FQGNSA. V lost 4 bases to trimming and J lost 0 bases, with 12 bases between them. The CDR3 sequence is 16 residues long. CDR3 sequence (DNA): TGTGCCAGCAGCTCGGCCGGGGTTGCAACTAATGAAAAACTGTTTTTT. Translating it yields CASSSAGVATNEKLFF.

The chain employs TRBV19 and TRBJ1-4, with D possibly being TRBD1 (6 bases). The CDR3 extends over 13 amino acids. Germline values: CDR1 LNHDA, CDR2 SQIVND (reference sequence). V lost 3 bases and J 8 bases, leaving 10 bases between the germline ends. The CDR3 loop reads CASSIPGVEKLFF. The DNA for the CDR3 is TGTGCCAGTAGTATCCCAGGGGTCGAAAAACTGTTTTTT.

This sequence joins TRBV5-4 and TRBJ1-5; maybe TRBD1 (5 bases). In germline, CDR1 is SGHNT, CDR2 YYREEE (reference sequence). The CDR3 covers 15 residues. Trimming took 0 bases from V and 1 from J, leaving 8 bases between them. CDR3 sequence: CASSLDGQSNQPQHF. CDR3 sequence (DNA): TGTGCCAGCAGCTTGGACGGACAAAGCAATCAGCCCCAGCATTTT.

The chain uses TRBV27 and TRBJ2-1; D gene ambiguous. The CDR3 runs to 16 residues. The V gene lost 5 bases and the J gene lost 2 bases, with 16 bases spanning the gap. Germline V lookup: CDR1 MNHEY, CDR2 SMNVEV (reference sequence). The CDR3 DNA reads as TGTGCCAGCAGTCCCCTCGGCGCGCTAGCCTACAATGAGCAGTTCTTC. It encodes CASSPLGALAYNEQFF.

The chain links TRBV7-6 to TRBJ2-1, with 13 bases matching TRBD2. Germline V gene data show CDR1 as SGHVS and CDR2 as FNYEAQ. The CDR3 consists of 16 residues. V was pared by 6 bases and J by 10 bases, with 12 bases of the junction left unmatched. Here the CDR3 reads CASRRLAGGASGEQFF. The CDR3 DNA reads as TGTGCCAGCAGGCGACTAGCGGGGGGAGCCTCAGGGGAGCAGTTCTTC.

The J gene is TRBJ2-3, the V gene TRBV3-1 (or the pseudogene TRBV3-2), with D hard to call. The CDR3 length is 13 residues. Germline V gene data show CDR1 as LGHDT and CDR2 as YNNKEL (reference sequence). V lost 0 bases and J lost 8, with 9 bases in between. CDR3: CASSQDWRSTQYF. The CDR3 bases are TGTGCCAGCAGCCAAGATTGGCGGTCTACGCAGTATTTT.

The CDR3 protein is CSVTWKDRAVSMETQYF. The CDR3 nucleotides read TGCAGCGTTACCTGGAAGGACAGGGCGGTATCGATGGAGACCCAGTACTTC. The V call is TRBV29-1, the J call TRBJ2-5; 8 nucleotides line up with TRBD1. The CDR3 spans 17 residues. The trim removed 5 bases at V and 5 bases at J, leaving 19 bases unmatched. Germline CDR1 reads SQVTM; CDR2 reads ANQGSEA.

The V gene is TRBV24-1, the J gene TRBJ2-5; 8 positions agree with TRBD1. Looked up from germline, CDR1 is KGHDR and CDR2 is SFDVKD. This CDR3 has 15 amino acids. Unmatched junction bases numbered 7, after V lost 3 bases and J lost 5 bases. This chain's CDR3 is CATSDGGQGYETQYF. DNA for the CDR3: TGTGCCACCAGTGATGGTGGACAGGGATATGAGACCCAGTACTTC.

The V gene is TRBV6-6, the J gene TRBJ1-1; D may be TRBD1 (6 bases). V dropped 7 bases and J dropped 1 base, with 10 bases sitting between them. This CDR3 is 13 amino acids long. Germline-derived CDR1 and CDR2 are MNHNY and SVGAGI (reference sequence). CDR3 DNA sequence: TGTGCCAGCATAAGGACAGCGAACACTGAAGCTTTCTTT. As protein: CASIRTANTEAFF.

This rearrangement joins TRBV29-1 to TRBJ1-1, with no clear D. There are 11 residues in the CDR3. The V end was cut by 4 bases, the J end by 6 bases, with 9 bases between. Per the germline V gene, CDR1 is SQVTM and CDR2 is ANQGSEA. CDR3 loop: CSVVRVSEAFF. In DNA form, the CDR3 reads TGCAGCGTTGTCCGGGTCTCTGAAGCTTTCTTT.

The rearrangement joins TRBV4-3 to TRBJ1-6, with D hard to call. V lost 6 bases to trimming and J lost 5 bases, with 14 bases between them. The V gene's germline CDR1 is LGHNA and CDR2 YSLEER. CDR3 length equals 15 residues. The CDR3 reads CASRPGVYDNSPLHF. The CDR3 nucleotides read TGCGCCAGCAGACCCGGGGTGTACGATAATTCACCCCTCCACTTT.

CDR3 in amino acids: CASTLAGYNEQFF. The CDR3, as DNA: TGTGCCAGCACCCTAGCGGGGTACAATGAGCAGTTCTTC. V gene TRBV2 combines with J gene TRBJ2-1; 9 bases match TRBD2. Losses at the gene ends were 7 bases for V and 4 bases for J; bases not matched to a gene: 2. In germline, CDR1 is SNHLY, CDR2 FYNNEI. The CDR3 is 13 amino acids. The whole variable domain, remainder taken from reference TRBV2 and TRBJ2-1, is EPEVTQTPSHQVTQMGQEVILRCVPISNHLYFYWYRQILGQKVEFLVSFYNNEISEKSEIFDDQFSVERPDGSNFTLKIRSTKLEDSAMYFCASTLAGYNEQFFGPGTRLTVL.

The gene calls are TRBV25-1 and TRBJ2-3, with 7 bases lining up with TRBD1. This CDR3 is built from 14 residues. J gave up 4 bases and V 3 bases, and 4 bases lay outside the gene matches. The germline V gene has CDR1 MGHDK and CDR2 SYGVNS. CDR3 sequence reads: CASSDQGVSDTQYF. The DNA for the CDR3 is TGTGCCAGCAGTGACCAGGGGGTCTCAGATACGCAGTATTTT.

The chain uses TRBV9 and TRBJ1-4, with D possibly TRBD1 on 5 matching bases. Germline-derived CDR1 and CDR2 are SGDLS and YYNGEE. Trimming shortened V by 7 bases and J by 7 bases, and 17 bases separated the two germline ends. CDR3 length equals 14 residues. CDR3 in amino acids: CASGRGDGGEKLFF. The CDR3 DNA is TGTGCCAGCGGACGGGGGGATGGGGGTGAAAAACTGTTTTTT.

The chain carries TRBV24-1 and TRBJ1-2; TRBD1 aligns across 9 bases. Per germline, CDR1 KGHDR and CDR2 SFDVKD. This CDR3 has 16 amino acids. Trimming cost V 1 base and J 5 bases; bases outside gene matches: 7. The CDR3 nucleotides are TGTGCCACCAGTGATTTCGGAACAGGGGGCAGTTATGGCTACACCTTC. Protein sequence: CATSDFGTGGSYGYTF.

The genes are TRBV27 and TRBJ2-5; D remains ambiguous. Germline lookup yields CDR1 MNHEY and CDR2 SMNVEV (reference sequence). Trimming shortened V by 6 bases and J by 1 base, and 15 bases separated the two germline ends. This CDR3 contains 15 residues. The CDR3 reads CASSNSGGRQETQYF. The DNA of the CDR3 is TGTGCCAGCAGCAATTCAGGTGGGCGCCAAGAGACCCAGTACTTC.

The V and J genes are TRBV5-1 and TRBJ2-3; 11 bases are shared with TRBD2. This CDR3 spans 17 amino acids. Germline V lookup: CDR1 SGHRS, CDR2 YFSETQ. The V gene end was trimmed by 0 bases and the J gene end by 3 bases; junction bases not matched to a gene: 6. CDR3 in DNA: TGCGCCAGCAGCTTGGGAGTTACTAGCGGGAGTACAGATACGCAGTATTTT. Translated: CASSLGVTSGSTDTQYF.

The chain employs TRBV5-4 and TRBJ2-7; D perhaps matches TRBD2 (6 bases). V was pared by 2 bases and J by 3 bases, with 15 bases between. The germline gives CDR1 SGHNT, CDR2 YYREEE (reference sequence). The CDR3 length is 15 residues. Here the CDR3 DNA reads TGTGCCAGCAGCTTAGGACTATCACCTGACTACGAGCAGTACTTC. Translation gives CASSLGLSPDYEQYF. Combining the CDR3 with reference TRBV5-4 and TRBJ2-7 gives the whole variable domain ETGVTQSPTHLIKTRGQQVTLRCSSQSGHNTVSWYQQALGQGPQFIFQYYREEENGRGNFPPRFSGLQFPNYSSELNVNALELDDSALYLCASSLGLSPDYEQYFGPGTRLTVT.

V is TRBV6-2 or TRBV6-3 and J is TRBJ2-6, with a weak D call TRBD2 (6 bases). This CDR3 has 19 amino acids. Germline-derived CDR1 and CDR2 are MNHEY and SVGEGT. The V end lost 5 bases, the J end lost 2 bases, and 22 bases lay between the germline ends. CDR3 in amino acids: CASSTFAGTSGPGANVLTF. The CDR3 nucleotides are TGTGCCAGCAGTACCTTCGCCGGGACTTCGGGACCTGGGGCCAACGTCCTGACTTTC.

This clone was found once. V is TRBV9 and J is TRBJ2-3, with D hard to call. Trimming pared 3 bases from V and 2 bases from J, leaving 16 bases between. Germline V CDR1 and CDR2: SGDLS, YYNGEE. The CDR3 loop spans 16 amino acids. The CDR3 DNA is TGTGCCAGCAGCGCATACGTCGTGGGCTACACAGATACGCAGTATTTT. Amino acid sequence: CASSAYVVGYTDTQYF.

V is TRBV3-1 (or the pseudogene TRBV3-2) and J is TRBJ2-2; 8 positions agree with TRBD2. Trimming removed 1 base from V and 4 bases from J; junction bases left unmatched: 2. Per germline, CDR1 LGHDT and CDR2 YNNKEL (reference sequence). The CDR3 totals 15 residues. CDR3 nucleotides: TGTGCCAGCAGCCAAGGGCTAGCGGGCACCGGGGAGCTGTTTTTT. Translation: CASSQGLAGTGELFF.

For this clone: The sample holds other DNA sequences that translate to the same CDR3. The CDR3 sequence is CASSLGLAGRNEQFF. In nucleotides, the CDR3 is TGTGCCAGCAGCTTGGGGCTAGCGGGACGTAATGAGCAGTTCTTC. This chain connects TRBV5-4 to TRBJ2-1, with 9 bases identical to TRBD2. The CDR3 has 15 residues. The V gene end was trimmed by 0 bases and the J gene end by 7 bases; junction bases not matched to a gene: 5. Germline V gene sequence: CDR1 SGHNT, CDR2 YYREEE (reference sequence).